This T cell receptor beta chain comes out of a study of blood T cell repertoires in COVID-19. Study-wide background: There were acute and convalescent COVID-19 samples, and they came from the United States, Italy and Spain. T cells, B-cell-depleted T cells, or PBMCs provided the cDNA or gDNA that served as material.

Germline loops: CDR1 SGHTA, CDR2 FQGNSA. Deletions cut 5 bases from V and 0 bases from J, with 13 bases between. The CDR3 extends over 15 amino acids. Sequencing was performed with immunoSEQ multiplex PCR; in TCRdb, only in-frame clones are kept and a portion is missing. The repertoire has about 250,000 clones, around nine tenths of them found once; the top ten carry over 1.2%. Sequenced material: peripheral blood. The sequence was obtained from a man older than 75 with acute or convalescent COVID-19. The V gene is TRBV7-2, the J gene TRBJ1-2, with D maybe TRBD1 (5 bases). This CDR3 reads CASSPGGGSNYGYTF. CDR3 nucleotides: TGTGCCAGCAGCCCGGGGGGAGGGTCTAACTATGGCTACACCTTC.